This TCR beta chain stems from a study of siplizumab effects on memory and regulatory T cells. Overall study results and limits: Major contributors to the alloresponse seemed to be naive T cells, which also appeared more diverse than memory cells.

With respect to this clone: The antigen is not known.

The protocol was immunoSEQ multiplex PCR, while the TCRdb copy is restricted to in-frame clones and leaves out a portion. This sample has about 110,000 clones, with roughly 90% found just once. The V gene's germline CDR1 is SGHTA and CDR2 FQGNSA. This CDR3 has 14 residues. V lost 4 bases and J 0 bases, leaving 7 bases between the germline ends. The chain links TRBV7-2 to TRBJ1-5; D is uncertain. The sequenced sample was CD4+ T cells sorted from blood. The origin of this receptor is a human donor in good health. CDR3 in amino acids: CASSSRDSNQPQHF. CDR3 coding DNA: TGTGCCAGCAGCTCGAGGGATAGCAATCAGCCCCAGCATTTT.